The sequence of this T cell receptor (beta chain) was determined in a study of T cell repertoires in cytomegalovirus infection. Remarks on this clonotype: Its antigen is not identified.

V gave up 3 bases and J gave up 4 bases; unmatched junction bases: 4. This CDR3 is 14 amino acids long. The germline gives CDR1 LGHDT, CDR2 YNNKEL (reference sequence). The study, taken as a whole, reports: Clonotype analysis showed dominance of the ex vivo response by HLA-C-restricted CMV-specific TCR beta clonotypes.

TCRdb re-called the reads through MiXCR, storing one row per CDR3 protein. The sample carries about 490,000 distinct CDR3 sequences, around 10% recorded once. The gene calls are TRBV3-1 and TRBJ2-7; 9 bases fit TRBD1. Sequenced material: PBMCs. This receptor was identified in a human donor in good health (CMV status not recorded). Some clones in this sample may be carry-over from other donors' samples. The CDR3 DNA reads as TGTGCCAGCAGCCACGGACAGGGGAGGTACGAGCAGTACTTC. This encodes CASSHGQGRYEQYF.